The next 12 T cell receptor beta chains were all read from a single sample in a study of sequential checkpoint blockade in melanoma. Described treatment: randomized to nivolumab then ipilimumab (arm A) or the reverse (arm B). TCRdb keeps only in-frame clones here, not all; method: immunoSEQ multiplex PCR. The sample yields about 12,000 clones, 75% to 80% seen once. Source: CD8+ T cells sorted from blood (inferred from file names), taken from a patient given nivolumab and ipilimumab in sequence. Receptors were obtained from a human donor with melanoma.

V usage is TRBV9 and J usage is TRBJ2-3; 7 bases fit TRBD2. The V segment lost 5 bases and the J segment 4 bases; nucleotides outside the gene matches: 4. The CDR3 has 13 residues. Germline assignment: CDR1 SGDLS and CDR2 YYNGEE. The CDR3 DNA reads as TGTGCCAGCAGTAAGGGAGGGTCAGATACGCAGTATTTT. Protein sequence: CASSKGGSDTQYF. Variable domain in full (rest from reference TRBV9 and TRBJ2-3): DSGVTQTPKHLITATGQRVTLRCSPRSGDLSVYWYQQSLDQGLQFLIQYYNGEERAKGNILERFSAQQFPDLHSELNLSSLELGDSALYFCASSKGGSDTQYFGPGTRLTVL.

In this sample, this clone turned up once. The rearrangement links TRBV7-9 to TRBJ1-1; D remains ambiguous. The CDR3 consists of 13 residues. V was clipped by 2 bases and J by 0 bases, with 4 bases between them. Germline lookup yields CDR1 SEHNR and CDR2 FQNEAQ (reference sequence). For the CDR3, the DNA is TGTGCCAGCAGCTTATCCGTGAACACTGAAGCTTTCTTT. This sequence encodes CASSLSVNTEAFF.

This sequence joins TRBV9 and TRBJ2-3; TRBD2 agrees at 12 bases. This CDR3 region has 16 residues. V gave up 7 bases and J gave up 2 bases; unmatched junction bases: 8. The germline V gene encodes CDR1 SGDLS and CDR2 YYNGEE. This chain's CDR3 is CASGWGTSGPTDTQYF. The CDR3 DNA reads as TGTGCCAGCGGGTGGGGGACTAGCGGGCCCACAGATACGCAGTATTTT. The variable domain in full, with the rest retrieved from reference TRBV9 and TRBJ2-3, is DSGVTQTPKHLITATGQRVTLRCSPRSGDLSVYWYQQSLDQGLQFLIQYYNGEERAKGNILERFSAQQFPDLHSELNLSSLELGDSALYFCASGWGTSGPTDTQYFGPGTRLTVL.

V usage is TRBV19 and J usage is TRBJ1-1; TRBD1 might be the D (5 bases). Germline V gene lookup returns CDR1 LNHDA and CDR2 SQIVND (reference sequence). The V gene lost 3 bases and the J gene lost 6 bases, with 11 bases spanning the gap. This CDR3 comprises 13 residues. The CDR3 nucleotides read TGTGCCAGTAGTATTTGGGGAGGGGCTGAAGCTTTCTTT. It is translated as CASSIWGGAEAFF.

The sample holds a few counts of this clone. The V gene is TRBV7-8, the J gene TRBJ2-7; D is ambiguous. Germline V CDR1 and CDR2: SGHVS, FQNEAQ. CDR3 length: 14 amino acids. V gave up 4 bases and J gave up 3 bases, with 13 bases separating them. The CDR3 bases are TGTGCCAGCAGCTCCTCCCACAGAAACTACGAGCAGTACTTC. Translation: CASSSSHRNYEQYF. Combining the CDR3 with reference TRBV7-8 and TRBJ2-7 gives the whole variable domain GAGVSQSPRYKVAKRGQDVALRCDPISGHVSLFWYQQALGQGPEFLTYFQNEAQLDKSGLPSDRFFAERPEGSVSTLKIQRTQQEDSAVYLCASSSSHRNYEQYFGPGTRLTVT.

This chain uses TRBV5-2 with TRBJ2-6; no check of the table's D call, TRBD2, against the DNA was made. TRBV5-2 is given as a pseudogene. The CDR3 consists of 18 residues. CDR3 residues: CASNRLGEYTSRANVLTF. Here the CDR3 DNA reads TGTGCCAGCAATAGGCTAGGAGAGTACACAAGTCGGGCCAACGTCCTGACTTTC.

The chain uses TRBV27 and TRBJ2-7; 9 bases are a match to TRBD2. From germline, CDR1 is MNHEY and CDR2 SMNVEV (reference sequence). V dropped 11 bases and J dropped 5; count of bases not matched to a gene: 10. The CDR3 length is 13 residues. The CDR3 reads CASGGRANNEQYF. The CDR3 DNA is TGTGCCTCGGGCGGGAGGGCCAACAACGAGCAGTACTTC.

The chain has TRBV4-1 and TRBJ2-7; 8 nucleotides match TRBD1. CDR3 length: 14 amino acids. Germline loops: CDR1 MGHRA, CDR2 YSYEKL. J gave up 3 bases and V 5 bases, and 6 bases lay outside the gene matches. CDR3 coding DNA: TGCGCCAGCAGCTACGGACAGGGTGACTACGAGCAGTACTTC. Its protein product is CASSYGQGDYEQYF.

CDR3 sequence (DNA): TGTGCCAGCAGTGAGTTGGGGAGCTATGGCTACACCTTC. Its translation: CASSELGSYGYTF. This chain links TRBV2 with TRBJ1-2; D not certain. The CDR3 has 13 amino acids. Trimming pared 3 bases from V and 4 bases from J, leaving 9 bases between. Germline CDR1 is SNHLY and CDR2 is FYNNEI.

The gene calls are TRBV2 and TRBJ2-7; TRBD2 aligns across 15 bases. CDR3 length: 17 amino acids. Trimming took 3 bases from V and 5 from J; bases not matched to a gene: 8. Germline V gene sequence: CDR1 SNHLY, CDR2 FYNNEI. CDR3 sequence (DNA): TGTGCCAGCAGTGACTATAGGACTAGCGGGAGGGCCCACGAGCAGTACTTC. It is translated as CASSDYRTSGRAHEQYF.

Only one count was recorded for this clone. This rearrangement joins TRBV7-7 to TRBJ2-7; TRBD1 aligns across 9 bases. The CDR3 runs 13 residues. J was trimmed by 5 bases and V by 3 bases; bases with no gene match: 2. From germline, CDR1 is SSHAT and CDR2 FNYEAQ (reference sequence). The CDR3 nucleotides read TGTGCCAGCAGCTTGGGACAGGGCCACGAGCAGTACTTC. As protein: CASSLGQGHEQYF. Using reference TRBV7-7 and TRBJ2-7 for the parts outside the CDR3, the full variable domain is GAGVSQSPRYKVTKRGQDVTLRCDPISSHATLYWYQQALGQGPEFLTYFNYEAQPDKSGLPSDRFSAERPEGSISTLTIQRTEQRDSAMYRCASSLGQGHEQYFGPGTRLTVT.

This clone showed up just once. The chain couples TRBV5-4 to TRBJ2-5; D possibly corresponds to TRBD2 (5 bases). The end of the DNA is better explained by TRBJ2-7, so the J call may be wrong. Germline CDR1 reads SGHNT; CDR2 reads YYREEE (reference sequence). The CDR3 loop spans 13 amino acids. CDR3 sequence reads: CASSLERSYEQYF. Written as DNA, the CDR3 is TGTGCCAGCAGCTTGGAGCGGTCCTACGAGCAGTACTTC.